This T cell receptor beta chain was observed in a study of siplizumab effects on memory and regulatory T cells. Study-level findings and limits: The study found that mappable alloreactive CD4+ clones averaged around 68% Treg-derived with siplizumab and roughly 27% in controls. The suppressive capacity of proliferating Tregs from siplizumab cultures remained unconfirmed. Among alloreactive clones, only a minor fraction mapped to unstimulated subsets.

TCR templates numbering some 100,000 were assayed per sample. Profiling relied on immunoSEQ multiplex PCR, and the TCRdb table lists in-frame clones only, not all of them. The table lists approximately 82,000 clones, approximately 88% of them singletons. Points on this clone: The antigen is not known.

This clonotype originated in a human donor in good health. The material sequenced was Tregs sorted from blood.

The CDR3 sequence: CASRIQGAANYEQYF. CDR3 DNA sequence: TGCGCCAGCAGAATCCAGGGGGCGGCAAACTACGAGCAGTACTTC. V is TRBV10-2 and J is TRBJ2-7; 8 nucleotides align to TRBD1. With V trimmed by 6 bases and J by 3 bases, 10 bases remained unmatched. The germline gives CDR1 WSHSY, CDR2 SAAADI. The CDR3 runs to 15 residues.